The T cell receptor (beta chain) described here comes from a study of vaccination and CD4 T cells after COVID-19. Study-wide results and caveats: It was found that, in convalescent patients, 304 of 307 vaccine-specific clones were spike mono-reactive. Apart from involving relatively few convalescent patients, the work omitted early post-infection timepoints.

The CDR3 contains 17 residues. The trim removed 0 bases at V and 1 base at J, leaving 6 bases unmatched. CDR1 and CDR2 from the germline V gene are MNHEY and SVGAGI. Sample time point: late sampling 161 to 241 days after vaccination in three convalescent patients. TCRdb used MiXCR to reprocess the PCR reads, holding one entry per CDR3 protein. The sample contains 31,000 or so distinct CDR3 sequences, about 46% of which appear only once. With respect to this clonotype: What it binds is not known.

The genes are TRBV6-5 and TRBJ2-1, with TRBD1 matching over 7 bases. The source was CD4+ T cells from blood, collected about 7 months after SARS-CoV-2 vaccination. The sequence was obtained from a human donor who had recovered from COVID-19. DNA of the CDR3: TGTGCCAGCAGTTACTCGGGACAGCAGATTTCCTACAATGAGCAGTTCTTC. Its protein is CASSYSGQQISYNEQFF.